A single sample is the source of the 27 T cell receptor beta chains below, sequenced in a study of blood T cell repertoires in COVID-19. Data came from immunoSEQ multiplex PCR; TCRdb stores just in-frame clones and leaves some out. The sample consists of some 180,000 clones, 75% to 85% of them appearing once. Source material: peripheral blood. The receptors come from a man in his fifties or sixties with acute or convalescent COVID-19.

This chain links TRBV6-2 or TRBV6-3 with TRBJ2-7; 8 positions match TRBD1. This CDR3 comprises 15 residues. The germline gives CDR1 MNHEY, CDR2 SVGEGT. Trimming took 4 bases from V and 3 from J; bases not matched to a gene: 8. This chain's CDR3 is CASSSPTGDDYEQYF. The CDR3 DNA reads as TGTGCCAGCAGTTCCCCGACAGGGGACGACTACGAGCAGTACTTC.

The rearrangement uses TRBV6-4 and TRBJ1-5; TRBD1 is a possible D gene (5 bases). Between the trimmed V and J ends, which lost 7 bases and 5 bases, there was a span of 18 bases. Germline V lookup: CDR1 MRHNA, CDR2 SNTAGT. This CDR3 is 15 amino acids long. The CDR3 region has the DNA TGTGCCAGCACCACGACAGAAAGCTTCGATCAGCCCCAGCATTTT. This encodes CASTTTESFDQPQHF.

The chain links TRBV12-3 or TRBV12-4 to TRBJ2-7; 7 bases fit TRBD1. The CDR3 covers 13 residues. With 6 bases clipped from V and 3 bases from J, the junction kept 5 bases outside the gene matches. The CDR3 reads CASRQRQGYEQYF. The CDR3 nucleotides read TGTGCCAGCAGGCAGCGACAGGGCTACGAGCAGTACTTC.

A remark on this clone: The same CDR3 can be traced to other DNA sequences in this sample. The genes are TRBV6-6 and TRBJ1-4, with 10 bases identical to TRBD1. The J segment lost 5 bases and the V segment lost 0 bases, leaving 0 bases of the junction unmatched. The CDR3 is made up of 15 amino acids. Germline CDR1 MNHNY, CDR2 SVGAGI (reference sequence). The CDR3 sequence: CASSYSGQGNEKLFF. The DNA of the CDR3 is TGTGCCAGCAGTTACTCGGGACAGGGGAATGAAAAACTGTTTTTT.

The chain carries TRBV6-4 and TRBJ2-1; D uncertain. The V gene lost 4 bases and the J gene lost 6 bases, with 19 bases spanning the gap. This CDR3 contains 16 residues. Germline V CDR1 and CDR2: MRHNA, SNTAGT. The CDR3 reads CASSVFLTSDRNEQFF. The CDR3 DNA follows: TGTGCCAGCAGTGTTTTCTTGACATCCGATCGCAATGAGCAGTTCTTC.

The chain employs TRBV6-5 and TRBJ2-2; maybe TRBD1 (5 bases). V was pared by 6 bases and J by 1 base, with 12 bases between. The CDR3 sequence is 15 residues long. The germline gives CDR1 MNHEY, CDR2 SVGAGI. In nucleotides, the CDR3 is TGTGCCAGCAGGGTCGAGCAGGGGAACACCGGGGAGCTGTTTTTT. This sequence encodes CASRVEQGNTGELFF.

This clone was observed a single time. The chain joins TRBV5-1 to TRBJ2-7; tentative D call: TRBD2 (5 bases). This CDR3 spans 13 amino acids. Germline V gene lookup returns CDR1 SGHRS and CDR2 YFSETQ. Trimming shortened V by 4 bases and J by 4 bases, and 12 bases separated the two germline ends. CDR3 bases: TGCGCCAGCAGCCTTTCACAGCGGTACGAGCAGTACTTC. It is translated as CASSLSQRYEQYF. Full variable domain (remainder filled in from reference TRBV5-1 and TRBJ2-7): KAGVTQTPRYLIKTRGQQVTLSCSPISGHRSVSWYQQTPGQGLQFLFEYFSETQRNKGNFPGRFSGRQFSNSRSEMNVSTLELGDSALYLCASSLSQRYEQYFGPGTRLTVT.

Only one count was recorded for this clone. This chain connects TRBV6-5 to TRBJ1-5; 7 nucleotides line up with TRBD1. This CDR3 contains 12 residues. V lost 2 bases to trimming and J lost 11 bases; unmatched junction nucleotides: 3. Germline values: CDR1 MNHEY, CDR2 SVGAGI. CDR3 bases: TGTGCCAGCAGTTACACGGACAGGTCCCAGCATTTT. Translating gives CASSYTDRSQHF.

The V and J genes are TRBV5-5 and TRBJ2-1; the D gene is possibly TRBD2 (6 bases). The CDR3 consists of 15 residues. The germline V gene has CDR1 SGHKS and CDR2 YYEKEE (reference sequence). Trimming took 0 bases from V and 4 from J, leaving 11 bases between them. CDR3 coding DNA: TGTGCCAGCAGCTTGGAGGGACTCCCTTACAATGAGCAGTTCTTC. Amino acid sequence: CASSLEGLPYNEQFF.

The genes are TRBV10-3 and TRBJ2-7; 7 nucleotides match TRBD2. The junction had 7 bases not matched to a gene; V was cut back by 3 bases and J by 5 bases. The CDR3 is made up of 14 amino acids. Germline V lookup: CDR1 ENHRY, CDR2 SYGVKD. CDR3 sequence reads: CAISDGGGTHEQYF. The CDR3 DNA reads as TGTGCCATCAGTGACGGGGGAGGGACCCACGAGCAGTACTTC.

The chain joins TRBV5-4 to TRBJ1-6; TRBD1 matches 9 bases. CDR1 is SGHNT, CDR2 YYREEE, per germline (reference sequence). This CDR3 has 14 residues. V shed 4 bases and J 10 bases; nucleotides not matched to a gene: 6. CDR3 region: CASSPGQGWSPLHF. DNA for the CDR3: TGTGCCAGCAGCCCGGGACAGGGATGGTCACCCCTCCACTTT.

The DNA of the CDR3 is TGTGCCAGCAGCTTACTCGGGGTTCCGGACACTGAAGCTTTCTTT. The encoded protein is CASSLLGVPDTEAFF. The chain has TRBV7-2 and TRBJ1-1; D is unresolved. V was clipped by 2 bases and J by 3 bases, with 13 bases between them. The CDR3 length is 15 residues. From germline, CDR1 is SGHTA and CDR2 FQGNSA.

The rearrangement uses TRBV10-1 and TRBJ1-2; unclear D gene. The CDR3 has 16 amino acids. V lost 3 bases and J lost 4, with 18 bases in between. Germline CDR1 reads WNHNN; CDR2 reads SYGVQD (reference sequence). The CDR3 is CASSEEREDYGYGYTF. The CDR3 DNA reads as TGCGCCAGCAGTGAAGAAAGGGAGGATTACGGCTATGGCTACACCTTC.

The genes are TRBV7-3 and TRBJ2-5; D perhaps matches TRBD1 (5 bases). Germline CDR1 is SGHTA and CDR2 is FQGTGA. Trimming left V 2 bases short and J 4 bases short, with 8 bases between. The CDR3 is made up of 13 amino acids. This chain's CDR3 is CASSLGARETQYF. The CDR3 DNA reads TGTGCCAGCAGCTTAGGGGCCCGAGAGACCCAGTACTTC.

The rearrangement links TRBV20-1 to TRBJ2-3; D is ambiguous. Germline assignment: CDR1 DFQATT and CDR2 SNEGSKA (reference sequence). Trimming removed 3 bases at V and 6 bases at J, with 7 bases between. The CDR3 sequence is 11 residues long. In DNA form, the CDR3 reads TGCAGTGCTAGGGTAACTGATACGCAGTATTTT. It codes for CSARVTDTQYF.

The chain uses TRBV5-8 and TRBJ1-5; 9 bases line up with TRBD1. This CDR3 contains 13 residues. Trimming cost V 7 bases and J 5 bases; bases outside gene matches: 4. The germline V gene has CDR1 SGHTS and CDR2 YDEGEE. The CDR3 region is CASGDRDHQPQHF. CDR3 nucleotides: TGTGCCAGCGGGGACAGGGACCATCAGCCCCAGCATTTT.

This chain connects TRBV2 to TRBJ1-2, with 7 bases that match TRBD1. Trimming took 1 base from V and 7 from J; bases not matched to a gene: 6. In germline, CDR1 is SNHLY, CDR2 FYNNEI. The CDR3 covers 14 residues. CDR3 sequence: CASSEGDRVVGYTF. CDR3 DNA sequence: TGTGCCAGCAGTGAAGGAGACAGGGTGGTTGGCTACACCTTC.

The rearrangement uses TRBV2 and TRBJ1-1; a possible D gene is TRBD1 (5 bases). V lost 1 base to trimming and J lost 3 bases, with 12 bases between them. Germline V lookup: CDR1 SNHLY, CDR2 FYNNEI. This CDR3 contains 15 residues. In nucleotides, the CDR3 is TGTGCCAGCAGTGAAGGGGTCGGGGGATACACTGAAGCTTTCTTT. Amino acids: CASSEGVGGYTEAFF.

This chain links TRBV29-1 with TRBJ1-2; 10 bases map to TRBD1. The CDR3 length is 11 residues. Germline V lookup: CDR1 SQVTM, CDR2 ANQGSEA. The CDR3 sequence is CIVTGGHGYTF. Here the CDR3 DNA reads TGCATCGTGACAGGGGGCCATGGCTACACCTTC.

CDR3 sequence: CSARTGAGWFGYTF. The CDR3, as DNA: TGCAGCGCCCGGACAGGGGCGGGATGGTTTGGCTACACCTTC. The genes are TRBV29-1 and TRBJ1-2; TRBD1 matches at 9 bases. The J segment lost 7 bases and the V segment lost 7 bases, leaving 13 bases of the junction unmatched. This CDR3 contains 14 residues. Germline values: CDR1 SQVTM, CDR2 ANQGSEA.

The chain recombines TRBV4-2 with TRBJ1-5; perhaps TRBD1 as D (6 bases). Germline values: CDR1 LGHNA, CDR2 YNFKEQ. V was clipped by 1 base and J by 3 bases, with 13 bases between them. The CDR3 extends over 16 amino acids. CDR3 DNA sequence: TGTGCCAGCAGCCAAGGAGGACAGAGACCCAATCAGCCCCAGCATTTT. Encoded protein: CASSQGGQRPNQPQHF.

V usage is TRBV4-1 and J usage is TRBJ2-7, with unresolved D. This CDR3 spans 13 amino acids. The germline gives CDR1 MGHRA, CDR2 YSYEKL. V was cut by 1 base and J by 3 bases, with 7 bases left in between. The CDR3 here is CASSQVGGYEQYF. The CDR3 DNA sequence: TGCGCCAGCAGCCAAGTAGGCGGCTACGAGCAGTACTTC.

The chain combines TRBV29-1 with TRBJ2-3; 11 positions match TRBD2. This CDR3 is built from 15 residues. Germline lookup yields CDR1 SQVTM and CDR2 ANQGSEA. Trimming at V came to 4 bases and at J to 1 base, leaving 4 bases not matched to a gene. The CDR3 region has the DNA TGCAGCGTTGGGACTAGCGGGCGGGGCACAGATACGCAGTATTTT. Translation gives CSVGTSGRGTDTQYF.

This clone was seen a single time. V usage is TRBV6-2 or TRBV6-3 and J usage is TRBJ2-7; possible D gene TRBD1, 6 bases. This CDR3 contains 13 residues. The germline V gene encodes CDR1 MNHEY and CDR2 SVGEGT. CDR3 residues: CASSSAQGPPPVV. CDR3 coding DNA: TGTGCCAGCAGTTCGGCACAGGGTCCGCCGCCGGTCGTC.

V usage is TRBV7-3 and J usage is TRBJ2-7, with TRBD1 matching 8 bases. The V segment lost 2 bases and the J segment 1 base; nucleotides outside the gene matches: 7. The length of the CDR3 is 16 residues. Germline assignment: CDR1 SGHTA and CDR2 FQGTGA. The CDR3 DNA reads TGTGCCAGCAGCTTATCCCCGACAGGGGCGTCCTACGAGCAGTACTTC. This encodes CASSLSPTGASYEQYF.

The V and J genes are TRBV5-1 and TRBJ2-7; 16 nucleotides line up with TRBD2. The CDR3 extends over 17 amino acids. With V trimmed by 3 bases and J by 3 bases, 6 bases remained unmatched. CDR1 is SGHRS and CDR2 is YFSETQ in the germline V gene. CDR3 DNA: TGCGCCAGCAGCTGGGGACTAGCGGGAGGGGGAGACTACGAGCAGTACTTC. It specifies CASSWGLAGGGDYEQYF.

This clone was detected a few times. The chain combines TRBV2 with TRBJ1-2, with D perhaps TRBD1 (6 bases). Germline V CDR1 and CDR2: SNHLY, FYNNEI. The length of the CDR3 is 14 residues. V gave up 3 bases and J gave up 7 bases, with 15 bases separating them. The CDR3 DNA follows: TGTGCCAGCAGTGACGGGACGAAAGGGGGTGGCTACACCTTC. Encoded protein: CASSDGTKGGGYTF.